The rows below give T cell receptor beta chains drawn from one sample of a study of post-analysis software for immune sequencing data. TCRdb redid the calling of the PCR reads with MiXCR, one entry per CDR3 protein. The profile shows hundreds of thousands of distinct CDR3 sequences, roughly three fifths of them singletons. Sequenced: blood. These receptors all come from a girl aged 2 to 9 with multiple sclerosis. CDR3s include the opening cysteine and the closing phenylalanine or tryptophan. Each record gives: clone size, D gene, J gene, V gene, CDR3 DNA, CDR3 protein. A D gene is named only where the DNA matches it firmly. Clone size, where shown, is once, few, many, or a class for clones that have expanded.

clone size: NA
D gene: TRBD2
J gene: TRBJ2-1
V gene: TRBV27
CDR3 DNA: TGTGCCAGCAGTTCCCCTATGTTAGCGGGGGCCCACTACAATGAGCAGTTCTTC
CDR3 protein: CASSSPMLAGAHYNEQFF

clone size: NA
D gene: NA
J gene: TRBJ1-5
V gene: TRBV7-3
CDR3 DNA: TGTGCCAGCAGCTTATTCATGCGGGGCGGAGGTCAGCCCCAGCATTTT
CDR3 protein: CASSLFMRGGGQPQHF

clone size: NA
D gene: TRBD2
J gene: TRBJ2-5
V gene: TRBV5-1
CDR3 DNA: TGCGCCAGCAGCTTTTTAGCGGGAAACCCGGTGTTGGAGACCCAGTACTTC
CDR3 protein: CASSFLAGNPVLETQYF

clone size: NA
D gene: NA
J gene: TRBJ2-3
V gene: TRBV6-2/TRBV6-3
CDR3 DNA: TGTGCCAGCAGTTTCGGCAAAGCTACAAGCACAGATACGCAGTATTTT
CDR3 protein: CASSFGKATSTDTQYF

clone size: NA
D gene: TRBD1
J gene: TRBJ2-6
V gene: TRBV7-6
CDR3 DNA: TGTGCCAGCAGCCCGGGACAGCCAAGCTCTGGGGCCAACGTCCTGACTTTC
CDR3 protein: CASSPGQPSSGANVLTF

clone size: NA
D gene: NA
J gene: TRBJ2-5
V gene: TRBV25-1
CDR3 DNA: TGTGCCAGCAGTGAGCATCGGGAGACCCAGTACTTC
CDR3 protein: CASSEHRETQYF

clone size: NA
D gene: TRBD2
J gene: TRBJ2-2
V gene: TRBV9
CDR3 DNA: TGTGCCGGCAGTGGGCTAGCGGGGGGGTCCGGGGAGCTGTTTTTT
CDR3 protein: CAGSGLAGGSGELFF

clone size: NA
D gene: TRBD2
J gene: TRBJ2-1
V gene: TRBV5-5
CDR3 DNA: TGTGCCAGCAGCTTGAAGGCGACTAGCGGGAGTGGGGTCTACAATGAGCAGTTCTTC
CDR3 protein: CASSLKATSGSGVYNEQFF

clone size: NA
D gene: NA
J gene: TRBJ2-1
V gene: TRBV7-2
CDR3 DNA: TGTGCCAGCTTCCTGGGAACCCACGGCTCCTACAATGAGCAGTTCTTC
CDR3 protein: CASFLGTHGSYNEQFF

clone size: once
D gene: NA
J gene: TRBJ1-5
V gene: TRBV20-1
CDR3 DNA: TGCAGTGCTAGAGATCAGGAACAGCCCCAGCATTTT
CDR3 protein: CSARDQEQPQHF

clone size: NA
D gene: TRBD2
J gene: TRBJ2-1
V gene: TRBV6-1
CDR3 DNA: TGTGCCAGCAGTGAATCGAGCGGGAGGGGGTGGAATGAGCAGTTCTTC
CDR3 protein: CASSESSGRGWNEQFF

clone size: NA
D gene: NA
J gene: TRBJ1-2
V gene: TRBV6-6
CDR3 DNA: TGTGCCAGCAGTCGTCGGACAGATCTCTATGGCTACACCTTC
CDR3 protein: CASSRRTDLYGYTF

clone size: once
D gene: TRBD2
J gene: TRBJ2-5
V gene: TRBV7-3
CDR3 DNA: TGTGCCAGCAGCATGAGGACTAGCGGGCAAGAGACCCAGTACTTC
CDR3 protein: CASSMRTSGQETQYF

clone size: NA
D gene: NA
J gene: TRBJ2-3
V gene: TRBV6-2/TRBV6-3
CDR3 DNA: TGTGCCAGCAGCATCGCGGGGAGTGCAGATACGCAGTATTTT
CDR3 protein: CASSIAGSADTQYF

clone size: few
D gene: NA
J gene: TRBJ2-7
V gene: TRBV6-5
CDR3 DNA: TGTGCCAGCAGTTACGGGTGGGATACCTACGAGCAGTACTTC
CDR3 protein: CASSYGWDTYEQYF

clone size: once
D gene: NA
J gene: TRBJ2-7
V gene: TRBV30
CDR3 DNA: TGTGCCTGGAGTGTATTGAGGAACGAGCAGTACTTC
CDR3 protein: CAWSVLRNEQYF

clone size: NA
D gene: NA
J gene: TRBJ2-7
V gene: TRBV6-6
CDR3 DNA: TGTGCCAGCAGTCGGGGACTGGACTCCTACGAGCAGTACTTC
CDR3 protein: CASSRGLDSYEQYF

clone size: few
D gene: NA
J gene: TRBJ2-7
V gene: TRBV10-3
CDR3 DNA: TGTGCCATCAGTGACTCCGGGACTTCTGCCTACGAGCAGTACTTC
CDR3 protein: CAISDSGTSAYEQYF

clone size: NA
D gene: NA
J gene: TRBJ1-2
V gene: TRBV29-1
CDR3 DNA: TGCAGCGTTGATAACAGGGTCTATGGCTACACCTTC
CDR3 protein: CSVDNRVYGYTF

clone size: NA
D gene: TRBD1
J gene: TRBJ2-6
V gene: TRBV6-1
CDR3 DNA: TGTGCCACTGGGGGACAGGGGTCGGCCTCTGGGGCCAACGTCCTGACTTTC
CDR3 protein: CATGGQGSASGANVLTF

clone size: NA
D gene: NA
J gene: TRBJ2-7
V gene: TRBV12-3/TRBV12-4
CDR3 DNA: TGTGCCAGCAGCCCCACAGCCAACTCCTACGAGCAGTACTTC
CDR3 protein: CASSPTANSYEQYF

clone size: NA
D gene: NA
J gene: TRBJ2-5
V gene: TRBV12-3/TRBV12-4
CDR3 DNA: TGTGCCAGCAGCCGGGCCTCCGGGACACAAGAGACCCAGTACTTC
CDR3 protein: CASSRASGTQETQYF

clone size: NA
D gene: TRBD1
J gene: TRBJ2-5
V gene: TRBV7-9
CDR3 DNA: TGTGCCAGCAGCTCGCTCGACAGGGTCCAAGAGACCCAGTACTTC
CDR3 protein: CASSSLDRVQETQYF

clone size: few
D gene: NA
J gene: TRBJ1-5
V gene: TRBV20-1
CDR3 DNA: TGCAGTGCTAGACCGCCAGGAGGGGTAACCCAGCCCCAGCATTTT
CDR3 protein: CSARPPGGVTQPQHF

clone size: NA
D gene: NA
J gene: TRBJ2-3
V gene: TRBV28
CDR3 DNA: TGTGCCAGCAGTGTACAGGGAATCACAGATACGCAGTATTTT
CDR3 protein: CASSVQGITDTQYF

clone size: NA
D gene: NA
J gene: TRBJ2-1
V gene: TRBV7-9
CDR3 DNA: TGTGCCAGCAGCTCTGGGGCATTCCACAATGAGCAGTTCTTC
CDR3 protein: CASSSGAFHNEQFF

clone size: NA
D gene: NA
J gene: TRBJ2-5
V gene: TRBV10-2
CDR3 DNA: TGCGCCAGCATCTCTGGGTGGAGAGAGACCCAGTACTTC
CDR3 protein: CASISGWRETQYF

clone size: NA
D gene: TRBD1
J gene: TRBJ1-2
V gene: TRBV20-1
CDR3 DNA: TGCAGTGCTACTCGACAGGGGTCACGAAAACATTATGGCTACACCTTC
CDR3 protein: CSATRQGSRKHYGYTF

clone size: few
D gene: NA
J gene: TRBJ2-3
V gene: TRBV12-3/TRBV12-4
CDR3 DNA: TGTGCCAGCAGTCCCGCTCCCACAGGGCCTAGCACAGATACGCAGTATTTT
CDR3 protein: CASSPAPTGPSTDTQYF

clone size: NA
D gene: NA
J gene: TRBJ2-7
V gene: TRBV11-1
CDR3 DNA: TGTGCCAGCAGCTTACCGGGAAACGGGGTGCAGTACTTC
CDR3 protein: CASSLPGNGVQYF

clone size: few
D gene: TRBD1
J gene: TRBJ2-7
V gene: TRBV12-3/TRBV12-4
CDR3 DNA: TGTGCCAGCACCGACGGGTCAGGGACAGGGGGTTTCGAGCAGTACTTC
CDR3 protein: CASTDGSGTGGFEQYF

clone size: few
D gene: TRBD2
J gene: TRBJ2-7
V gene: TRBV4-1
CDR3 DNA: TGCGCCAGCAGCGCCACGGGACTAGCCTCCTACGAGCAGTACTTC
CDR3 protein: CASSATGLASYEQYF

clone size: once
D gene: NA
J gene: TRBJ2-6
V gene: TRBV6-2/TRBV6-3
CDR3 DNA: TGTGCCAGCAGTTACTCGGGGGGACAAGGGGCCAACGTCCGGACTTTC
CDR3 protein: CASSYSGGQGANVRTF

clone size: few
D gene: NA
J gene: TRBJ1-1
V gene: TRBV7-9
CDR3 DNA: TGTGCCAGCAGCTCTACCGATGGGAACACTGAAGCTTTCTTT
CDR3 protein: CASSSTDGNTEAFF

clone size: few
D gene: TRBD2
J gene: TRBJ2-1
V gene: TRBV20-1
CDR3 DNA: TGCAGTGCGAGGAGTAGCGGGAGGACCTCCTACAATGAGCAGTTCTTC
CDR3 protein: CSARSSGRTSYNEQFF

clone size: NA
D gene: TRBD1
J gene: TRBJ2-7
V gene: TRBV6-5
CDR3 DNA: TGTGCCAGCAGCCGAGGGACAGGGGCGTTAACCTACGAGCAGTACTTC
CDR3 protein: CASSRGTGALTYEQYF

clone size: NA
D gene: TRBD1
J gene: TRBJ1-2
V gene: TRBV11-2
CDR3 DNA: TGTGCCATCAGCCTGGGACAGGGGGCAAAATTGGAGGTCGGTAACTATGGCTACACCTTC
CDR3 protein: CAISLGQGAKLEVGNYGYTF

clone size: NA
D gene: TRBD1
J gene: TRBJ2-7
V gene: TRBV5-1
CDR3 DNA: TGCGCCAGCAGCTTGGAGGGACAGGGTATGGGGTACGAGCAGTACTTC
CDR3 protein: CASSLEGQGMGYEQYF

clone size: NA
D gene: NA
J gene: TRBJ2-6
V gene: TRBV18
CDR3 DNA: TGTGCCAGCTCAGGAGCCGGGACTTCCGTCTCTGGGGCCAACGTCCTGACTTTC
CDR3 protein: CASSGAGTSVSGANVLTF

clone size: few
D gene: NA
J gene: TRBJ1-2
V gene: TRBV6-2/TRBV6-3
CDR3 DNA: TGTGCCTCTGCTGGGGTTAACTATGGCTACACCTTC
CDR3 protein: CASAGVNYGYTF

clone size: NA
D gene: NA
J gene: TRBJ2-7
V gene: TRBV20-1
CDR3 DNA: TGCAGTGGTTGGGGCGGGACAAGCTCCTACGAGCAGTACTTC
CDR3 protein: CSGWGGTSSYEQYF

clone size: few
D gene: TRBD2
J gene: TRBJ2-1
V gene: TRBV6-2/TRBV6-3
CDR3 DNA: TGTGCCAGCATTAACCCGGGACTAGCGGGTCTTTTATCCTACAATGAGCAGTTCTTC
CDR3 protein: CASINPGLAGLLSYNEQFF

clone size: once
D gene: TRBD2
J gene: TRBJ2-5
V gene: TRBV7-2
CDR3 DNA: TGTACCAGCAGCTGGTACGGGGGGGCCGAAGAGACCCAGTACTTC
CDR3 protein: CTSSWYGGAEETQYF

clone size: NA
D gene: NA
J gene: TRBJ1-5
V gene: TRBV7-2
CDR3 DNA: TGTGCCAGCAGCTTAGTAGCCAGGGGCAATCAGCCCCAGCATTTT
CDR3 protein: CASSLVARGNQPQHF

clone size: few
D gene: TRBD2
J gene: TRBJ2-1
V gene: TRBV9
CDR3 DNA: TGTGCCAGCAGCGTAGGCGGGAGGGCCTACAATGAGCAGTTCTTC
CDR3 protein: CASSVGGRAYNEQFF

clone size: NA
D gene: NA
J gene: TRBJ2-5
V gene: TRBV5-1
CDR3 DNA: TGCGCCAGCAGGAAGAGGCAGGGGAAAGAGACCCAGTACTTC
CDR3 protein: CASRKRQGKETQYF

clone size: NA
D gene: TRBD1
J gene: TRBJ2-1
V gene: TRBV10-3
CDR3 DNA: TGTGCCATCAGTGAGAACAGGGGTGACTACAATGAGCAGTTCTTC
CDR3 protein: CAISENRGDYNEQFF

clone size: NA
D gene: NA
J gene: TRBJ1-1
V gene: TRBV5-1
CDR3 DNA: TGCGCCAGCAGCCCCCTGGGGATTGGCACTGAAGCTTTCTTT
CDR3 protein: CASSPLGIGTEAFF

clone size: NA
D gene: TRBD2
J gene: TRBJ2-4
V gene: TRBV7-2
CDR3 DNA: TGTGCCAGCAGCTCTACGGGGGGAGAGAGTATAGACATTCAGTACTTC
CDR3 protein: CASSSTGGESIDIQYF

clone size: NA
D gene: TRBD1
J gene: TRBJ1-2
V gene: TRBV29-1
CDR3 DNA: TGCAGCGCTCGGACAGGGGAATATGGCTACACCTTC
CDR3 protein: CSARTGEYGYTF

clone size: NA
D gene: TRBD2
J gene: TRBJ2-7
V gene: TRBV20-1
CDR3 DNA: TGCAGTGCTAGGGGGGGGAGCTCCTACGAGCAGTACTTC
CDR3 protein: CSARGGSSYEQYF

clone size: NA
D gene: NA
J gene: TRBJ1-4
V gene: TRBV4-1
CDR3 DNA: TGCGCCAGCAGCCAAATTACAGCTTATAATGAAAAACTGTTTTTT
CDR3 protein: CASSQITAYNEKLFF

clone size: NA
D gene: NA
J gene: TRBJ2-1
V gene: TRBV4-2
CDR3 DNA: TGTGCCAGCAGCCAGTACTCCGGGACCGCCGGGCAGTTCTTC
CDR3 protein: CASSQYSGTAGQFF

clone size: NA
D gene: NA
J gene: TRBJ2-7
V gene: TRBV7-9
CDR3 DNA: TGTGCCAGCAGCCCGCTACCTACTAGCTCCTCGGGATACGAGCAGTACTTC
CDR3 protein: CASSPLPTSSSGYEQYF

clone size: NA
D gene: TRBD1
J gene: TRBJ2-7
V gene: TRBV25-1
CDR3 DNA: TGTGCCAGCAGTGATTACCGGGACAGGGGCACCTACGAGCAGTACTTC
CDR3 protein: CASSDYRDRGTYEQYF

clone size: NA
D gene: NA
J gene: TRBJ1-5
V gene: TRBV15
CDR3 DNA: TGTGCCACCAGCAGGCACCGGGACAGCAATCAGCCCCAGCATTTT
CDR3 protein: CATSRHRDSNQPQHF

clone size: NA
D gene: TRBD1
J gene: TRBJ2-6
V gene: TRBV5-1
CDR3 DNA: TGCGCCAGCAGCCTGACCGGACAGGCAGGGGCCAACGTCCTGACTTTC
CDR3 protein: CASSLTGQAGANVLTF

clone size: NA
D gene: NA
J gene: TRBJ2-3
V gene: TRBV2
CDR3 DNA: TGTGCCAGCCCCCGGGGACCCGGCACAGATACGCAGTATTTT
CDR3 protein: CASPRGPGTDTQYF

clone size: NA
D gene: TRBD1
J gene: TRBJ2-1
V gene: TRBV5-1
CDR3 DNA: TGCGCCAGCAGAGGCGGGACAGGGTATCGGAGAAATGAGCAGTTCTTC
CDR3 protein: CASRGGTGYRRNEQFF